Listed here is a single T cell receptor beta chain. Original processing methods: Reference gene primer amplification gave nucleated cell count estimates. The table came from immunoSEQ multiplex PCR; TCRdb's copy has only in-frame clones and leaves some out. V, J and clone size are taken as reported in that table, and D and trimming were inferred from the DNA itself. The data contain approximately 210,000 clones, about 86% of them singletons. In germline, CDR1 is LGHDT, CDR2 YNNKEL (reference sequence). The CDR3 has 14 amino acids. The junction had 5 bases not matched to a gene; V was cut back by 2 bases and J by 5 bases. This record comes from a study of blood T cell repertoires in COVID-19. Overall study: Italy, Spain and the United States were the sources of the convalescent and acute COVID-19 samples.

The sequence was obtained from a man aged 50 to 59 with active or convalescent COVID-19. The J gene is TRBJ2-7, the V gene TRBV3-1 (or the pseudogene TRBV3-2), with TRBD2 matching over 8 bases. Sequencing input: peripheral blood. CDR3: CASSQSGGLDEQYF. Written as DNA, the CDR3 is TGTGCCAGCAGCCAAAGCGGGGGTCTCGACGAGCAGTACTTC.